The rows below give T cell receptor beta chains drawn from one sample of a study of T cells in narcolepsy. This table comes from immunoSEQ multiplex PCR, and its TCRdb copy is limited to in-frame clones, with some not included. The table has some 32,000 clones, around 80% seen once; the top ten hold around 1.3%. The sample comprised CD45RA- memory CD4+ T cells from PBMCs. The receptor set was obtained from a human donor with narcolepsy. Both conserved end residues are part of each CDR3. The D gene is left open where the match is weak. Not all rows give a size; the values are once, few, many and, for expanded clones, a class.

.,TRBJ2-1,few,TRBV2,TGTGCCAGCAGTTCGTTTAGCACAATGAGCGAGCAGTTCTTC,CASSSFSTMSEQFF
.,TRBJ2-7,.,TRBV6-5,TGTGCCAGCAGCTCACAGGTCAGGGCATACGAGCAGTACTTC,CASSSQVRAYEQYF
TRBD2,TRBJ2-1,.,TRBV11-1,TGTGCCAGCAGCCCCGGGACTAGCCGCAATAATGAGCAGTTCTTC,CASSPGTSRNNEQFF
.,TRBJ2-1,.,TRBV27,TGTGCCAGCACCGGAGACAGGAGTTCCTACAATGAGCAGTTCTTC,CASTGDRSSYNEQFF
TRBD1,TRBJ1-2,.,TRBV7-9,TGTGCCAGCAGCCCGGGGGACAGGGGTCTCCAGGAGGGCTACACCTTC,CASSPGDRGLQEGYTF
TRBD1,TRBJ2-7,.,TRBV5-6,TGTGCCAGCAGCCCCGGGACAGCCTACTCCTACGAGCAGTACTTC,CASSPGTAYSYEQYF
.,TRBJ1-2,.,TRBV10-2,TGCGCCAGCGCCGAGTCAGGCCGCTTCTATGGCTACACCTTC,CASAESGRFYGYTF
.,TRBJ1-3,.,TRBV9,TGTGCCAGCAGCGTAGGAACAGCCCGTGGAAACACCATATATTTT,CASSVGTARGNTIYF
.,TRBJ2-1,.,TRBV5-1,TGCGCCAGCAGCTTGGGACATGGGACGAGCTCCTACAATGAGCAGTTCTTC,CASSLGHGTSSYNEQFF
TRBD1,TRBJ2-1,once,TRBV18,TGTGCCAGCTCACCCGGGACAGGGGTCTACAATGAGCAGTTCTTC,CASSPGTGVYNEQFF
TRBD1,TRBJ2-7,.,TRBV19,TGTGCCAGTAGAAGACAGGGTACCGTCGGCGAGCAGTACTTC,CASRRQGTVGEQYF
TRBD1,TRBJ1-5,.,TRBV5-1,TGCGCCAGCAGCCCGGGACAGGGGGCTGGCAATCAGCCCCAGCATTTT,CASSPGQGAGNQPQHF
TRBD1,TRBJ1-1,.,TRBV7-8,TGTGCCAGCAGCCGCAGACAGGGCGATAACACTGAAGCTTTCTTT,CASSRRQGDNTEAFF
.,TRBJ1-2,few,TRBV14,TGTGCCAGCAGTCCCGGACGGGAGAGGCGCTACACCTTC,CASSPGRERRYTF
TRBD2,TRBJ2-3,.,TRBV27,TGTGCCAGCAGGGAGGGACTAGCCGCAGATACGCAGTATTTT,CASREGLAADTQYF
.,TRBJ1-5,.,TRBV18,TGTGCCAGCTCACCAGGGGACGGTTTCAATCAGCCCCAGCATTTT,CASSPGDGFNQPQHF
TRBD1,TRBJ2-7,.,TRBV2,TGTGCCAGCAGTCCTGGACAGGCGCCCTACGAGCAGTACTTC,CASSPGQAPYEQYF
.,TRBJ1-2,.,TRBV9,TGTGCCAGCAGCGTAGGGGGTAGTGGTAGGCAAAACTATGGCTACACCTTC,CASSVGGSGRQNYGYTF
.,TRBJ1-4,.,TRBV4-2,TGTGCCAGCAGCCAAGATGCCCGCGCGGAAAAACTGTTTTTT,CASSQDARAEKLFF
.,TRBJ2-3,once,TRBV20-1,TGCAGTGCTAGAGATGGCCTTACGCAGTATTTT,CSARDGLTQYF
.,TRBJ2-3,.,TRBV28,TGTGCCAGCAGTTTGCCTCAGACAGATACGCAGTATTTT,CASSLPQTDTQYF
.,TRBJ1-1,.,TRBV28,TGTGCCAGCAGGGGGCTGAGTAATAGGGCTGAAGCTTTCTTT,CASRGLSNRAEAFF
TRBD2,TRBJ2-2,few,TRBV19,TGTGCCAGTAGTAGCGGGACTAACCCCGGGGAGCTGTTTTTT,CASSSGTNPGELFF
.,TRBJ1-1,.,TRBV6-1,TGTGCCAGCAGCTCAGGGGCCCGTTGGGGAGCTGAAGCTTTCTTT,CASSSGARWGAEAFF
.,TRBJ2-7,.,TRBV4-1,TGCGCCAGCAGCCAAGGGAGGGGACAGACTACCGAGCAGTACTTC,CASSQGRGQTTEQYF
TRBD2,TRBJ2-5,once,TRBV14,TGTGCCAGCAGCCAAGAGATGGGCAGCGGGAGAGGAGAGACCCAGTACTTC,CASSQEMGSGRGETQYF
.,TRBJ1-1,.,TRBV19,TGTGCCAGTATAATTGGCCTATCAACACCGAACACTGAAGCTTTCTTT,CASIIGLSTPNTEAFF
TRBD1,TRBJ2-4,.,TRBV5-1,TGCGCCAGCAGCCCGAATTCAGGGGGCGCGATAAACATTCAGTACTTC,CASSPNSGGAINIQYF
TRBD2,TRBJ2-5,.,TRBV11-1,TGTGCCAGCAGCAAGGGGGATAGCGGGAGGCCCGGGGAGACCCAGTACTTC,CASSKGDSGRPGETQYF
TRBD1,TRBJ1-2,.,TRBV9,TGTGCCAGCTTTGGACAGGGGAGGAGATACACCTTC,CASFGQGRRYTF
.,TRBJ1-1,few,TRBV29-1,TGCAGCGTTGCCGCCGTGGGGGGCACTGAAGCTTTCTTT,CSVAAVGGTEAFF
TRBD1,TRBJ1-2,.,TRBV5-4,TGTGCCAGCAGCCGGACAGGGGGACATGGCTACACCTTC,CASSRTGGHGYTF
TRBD1,TRBJ1-1,.,TRBV5-1,TGCGCCAGCAGCCGGGACAGGGGTTTGACTGAAGCTTTCTTT,CASSRDRGLTEAFF
.,TRBJ1-1,.,TRBV9,TGTGCCAGCAGCGCCGCCATCTCTCTCACTGAAGCTTTCTTT,CASSAAISLTEAFF
.,TRBJ2-2,.,TRBV2,TGTGCCAGCAGTCCCCTTACACGCGGGACCGGGGAGCTGTTTTTT,CASSPLTRGTGELFF
TRBD1,TRBJ2-7,.,TRBV6-6,TGTGCCAGCAGTTTCTCGACAGGGCCCTACGAGCAGTACTTC,CASSFSTGPYEQYF
TRBD1,TRBJ2-4,.,TRBV23-1,TGCGCCAGCAGCAGGTGGTTAGGGACAGGGGGTAAAAACATTCAGTACTTC,CASSRWLGTGGKNIQYF
.,TRBJ2-5,.,TRBV5-6,TGTGCCAGCAGCTTCTACCGGGGCAGAGAAGAGACCCAGTACTTC,CASSFYRGREETQYF
.,TRBJ1-3,.,TRBV7-9,TGTGCCAGCAGCCCCCATGTAAACACCATATATTTT,CASSPHVNTIYF
TRBD1,TRBJ1-4,.,TRBV29-1,TGCAGCGCAAGACAGGGGGGAGGAAAACTGTTTTTT,CSARQGGGKLFF
.,TRBJ2-1,.,TRBV11-2,TGTGCCAGCAGCTACACGGCGAATTGGGGGGCATACAATGAGCAGTTCTTC,CASSYTANWGAYNEQFF
TRBD1,TRBJ2-7,.,TRBV29-1,TGCAGCGTTGCCAAGATAGTGGGACAGTCCTACGAGCAGTACTTC,CSVAKIVGQSYEQYF
TRBD2,TRBJ2-7,.,TRBV19,TGTGCCAGTAGCTGGACTAGCGGGAACGTCAACGAGCAGTACTTC,CASSWTSGNVNEQYF
TRBD2,TRBJ2-1,.,TRBV13,TGTGCCAGCAGCTTAGGCGGGGGGAGCTCCTACAATGAGCAGTTCTTC,CASSLGGGSSYNEQFF
.,TRBJ1-4,.,TRBV7-9,TGTGCCAGCAGTTCACAGGGTTTAGACGATGAAAAACTGTTTTTT,CASSSQGLDDEKLFF